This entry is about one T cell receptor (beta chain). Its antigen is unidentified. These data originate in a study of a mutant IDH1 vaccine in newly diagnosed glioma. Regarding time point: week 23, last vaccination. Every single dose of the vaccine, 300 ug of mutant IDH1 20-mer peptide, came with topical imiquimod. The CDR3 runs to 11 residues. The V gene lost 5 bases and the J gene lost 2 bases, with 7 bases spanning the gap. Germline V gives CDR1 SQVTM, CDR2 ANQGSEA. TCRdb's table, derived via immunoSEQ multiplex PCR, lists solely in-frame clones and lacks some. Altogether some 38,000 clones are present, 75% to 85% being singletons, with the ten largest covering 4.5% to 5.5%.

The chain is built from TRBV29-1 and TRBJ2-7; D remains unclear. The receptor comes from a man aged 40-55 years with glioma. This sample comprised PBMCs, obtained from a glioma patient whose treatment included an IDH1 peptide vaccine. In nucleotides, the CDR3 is TGCAGCGTTCGCCCGGCCTACGAGCAGTACTTC. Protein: CSVRPAYEQYF.